The 7 T cell receptor beta chains below were found in one sample sequenced in a study of Ad26.COV2.S vaccination and SARS-CoV-2 variants. Documented treatment: approximately 18 received Ad26.COV2.S at low or high dose, single or two shots; about 5 received placebo; per-sample allocation not given. Vaccine and placebo recipients were sampled on day 63 after the first injection. Measured with immunoSEQ multiplex PCR; TCRdb has only the in-frame clones, and not every one. The sample includes some 460,000 clones, 80% to 90% of them seen just once. The sample was peripheral blood, taken in a trial of Ad26.COV2.S vaccine versus placebo. Every receptor here comes from a person aged 18 to 59 who received the Ad26.COV2.S COVID-19 vaccine or a placebo.

This sequence joins TRBV18 and TRBJ2-7; TRBD1 matches 7 bases. The CDR3 loop spans 14 amino acids. Germline CDR1 KGHSH, CDR2 LQKENI. V lost 2 bases to trimming and J lost 3 bases; unmatched junction nucleotides: 4. The CDR3 sequence: CASSPIDRDYEQYF. The CDR3 nucleotides read TGTGCCAGCTCACCAATCGACAGGGACTACGAGCAGTACTTC.

The chain combines TRBV19 with TRBJ2-1; D not resolved. Looked up from germline, CDR1 is LNHDA and CDR2 is SQIVND (reference sequence). V was shortened by 6 bases and J by 2 bases, with 14 bases between the two germline ends. This CDR3 has 15 residues. CDR3 residues: CASRVPHGPYNEQFF. As DNA, the CDR3 is TGTGCCAGTAGAGTTCCCCATGGGCCCTACAATGAGCAGTTCTTC.

The chain links TRBV7-9 to TRBJ2-1; the D gene is possibly TRBD2 (6 bases). The germline CDR1 and CDR2 sequences are SEHNR and FQNEAQ (reference sequence). V shed 7 bases and J shed 6 bases, with 7 bases lying between them. CDR3 size: 11 residues. This CDR3 reads CASIGGNEQFF. For the CDR3, the DNA is TGTGCCAGCATCGGGGGCAATGAGCAGTTCTTC.

The chain joins TRBV5-4 to TRBJ2-3; the D is unclear. This CDR3 is built from 11 residues. Germline lookup yields CDR1 SGHNT and CDR2 YYREEE (reference sequence). The V gene lost 3 bases and the J gene lost 5 bases, with 4 bases spanning the gap. The CDR3 bases are TGTGCCAGCAGCTCAAGAGATACGCAGTATTTT. It specifies CASSSRDTQYF. The complete variable domain, with remaining parts taken from reference TRBV5-4 and TRBJ2-3, reads ETGVTQSPTHLIKTRGQQVTLRCSSQSGHNTVSWYQQALGQGPQFIFQYYREEENGRGNFPPRFSGLQFPNYSSELNVNALELDDSALYLCASSSRDTQYFGPGTRLTVL.

Here the CDR3 reads CASSHQQWSTNEKLFF. CDR3 sequence (DNA): TGTGCCAGCAGTCATCAACAGTGGTCAACTAATGAAAAACTGTTTTTT. The V call is TRBV6-6, the J call TRBJ1-4; D gene uncertain. CDR1 and CDR2 (germline): MNHNY, SVGAGI (reference sequence). This CDR3 has 16 amino acids. The germline V and J ends were trimmed by 5 bases and 0 bases, with 13 bases remaining between them.

This sequence joins TRBV5-1 and TRBJ2-5; TRBD1 agrees at 7 bases. V shed 2 bases and J 3 bases; nucleotides not matched to a gene: 4. The CDR3 totals 14 residues. Germline V gives CDR1 SGHRS, CDR2 YFSETQ. The DNA for the CDR3 is TGCGCCAGCAGCTTATACACAGGGGAAGAGACCCAGTACTTC. Encoded protein: CASSLYTGEETQYF. The full variable domain, completed using reference TRBV5-1 and TRBJ2-5, is KAGVTQTPRYLIKTRGQQVTLSCSPISGHRSVSWYQQTPGQGLQFLFEYFSETQRNKGNFPGRFSGRQFSNSRSEMNVSTLELGDSALYLCASSLYTGEETQYFGPGTRLLVL.

V and J are TRBV5-4 and TRBJ2-7; perhaps D is TRBD1 or TRBD2 (6 bases each). V was cut by 1 base and J by 4 bases, with 15 bases left in between. Germline-derived CDR1 and CDR2 are SGHNT and YYREEE (reference sequence). This CDR3 spans 15 amino acids. The CDR3 protein is CASSLYEGGFYEQYF. CDR3 coding DNA: TGTGCCAGCAGCTTGTATGAGGGGGGTTTTTACGAGCAGTACTTC.